The clone carrying this T cell receptor beta chain was counted between two and nine times. This CDR3 is 14 amino acids long. Germline V gene data show CDR1 as GTSNPN and CDR2 as SVGIG (reference sequence). The V gene end was trimmed by 3 bases and the J gene end by 0 bases; junction bases not matched to a gene: 2. Per the original data handling: Estimation of nucleated cell counts was performed using reference gene primer amplification. Sequencing was performed with immunoSEQ multiplex PCR; in TCRdb, only in-frame clones are kept and a portion is missing. That table gives V, J and clone size, and the DNA gave D and trimming. The sample records hundreds of thousands of clones, about 86% being singletons. The source of the sample is a study of blood T cell repertoires in COVID-19. About the research overall: Sites across the United States, Italy and Spain contributed samples from acute and convalescent COVID-19. The cDNA or gDNA used as material had been derived from T cells, B-cell-depleted T cells, or PBMCs.

This TCR was recovered from a man older than 75 with acute or convalescent COVID-19. Sequenced material: peripheral blood. J is TRBJ1-3 and V is TRBV30, with 7 nucleotides matching TRBD1. CDR3 in DNA: TGTGCCTGGAGAAACAGGGGCTCTGGAAACACCATATATTTT. Protein product: CAWRNRGSGNTIYF. Based on the CDR3 plus reference TRBV30 and TRBJ1-3, the full variable domain is SQTIHQWPATLVQPVGSPLSLECTVEGTSNPNLYWYRQAAGRGLQLLFYSVGIGQISSEVPQNLSASRPQDRQFILSSKKLLLSDSGFYLCAWRNRGSGNTIYFGEGSWLTVV.